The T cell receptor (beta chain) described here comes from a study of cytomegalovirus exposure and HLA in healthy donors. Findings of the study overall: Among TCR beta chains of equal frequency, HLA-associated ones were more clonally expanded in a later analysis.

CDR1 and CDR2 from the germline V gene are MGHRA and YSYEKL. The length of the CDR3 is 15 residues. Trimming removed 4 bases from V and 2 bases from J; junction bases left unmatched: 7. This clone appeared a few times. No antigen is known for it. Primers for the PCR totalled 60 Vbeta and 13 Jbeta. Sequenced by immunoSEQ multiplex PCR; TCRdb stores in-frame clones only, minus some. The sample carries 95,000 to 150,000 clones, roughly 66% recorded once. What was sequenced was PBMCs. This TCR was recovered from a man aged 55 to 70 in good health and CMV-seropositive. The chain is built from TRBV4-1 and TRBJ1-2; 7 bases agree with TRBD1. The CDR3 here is CASSLPGGKNYGYTF. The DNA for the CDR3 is TGCGCCAGCAGCCTACCAGGGGGGAAGAACTATGGCTACACCTTC.